This TCR beta chain was captured in a study of OX40 agonist ivuxolimab in advanced cancers. Overall study: The dose-escalation cohort was around 83% male, with a mean age of about 56 years, ranging roughly 23 to 85.

Clones were sequenced by immunoSEQ multiplex PCR, and TCRdb holds only the in-frame ones, with some missing. The table lists about 150,000 clones, roughly nine tenths of them singletons. The CDR3 totals 17 residues. The junction had 6 bases not matched to a gene; V was cut back by 3 bases and J by 4 bases. CDR1 and CDR2 (germline): SGHVS, FQNEAQ. This TCR came from an adult with an advanced solid tumor such as melanoma, head and neck, liver or kidney cancer. Sequences were derived from CD4+ or CD8+ T cells sorted from blood, sampled in a trial of the OX40 agonist ivuxolimab. The rearrangement joins TRBV7-8 to TRBJ2-1, with TRBD2 identical over 13 bases. The DNA for the CDR3 is TGTGCCAGCAGCTTTCGGACTAGCGGGAGTAGGTACAATGAGCAGTTCTTC. Its translation is CASSFRTSGSRYNEQFF. Filled out from reference TRBV7-8 and TRBJ2-1, the complete variable domain reads GAGVSQSPRYKVAKRGQDVALRCDPISGHVSLFWYQQALGQGPEFLTYFQNEAQLDKSGLPSDRFFAERPEGSVSTLKIQRTQQEDSAVYLCASSFRTSGSRYNEQFFGPGTRLTVL.